The 17 T cell receptor beta chains reported below all come from one sample, sequenced in a study of T cell responses to AZD1222 COVID-19 vaccine. The data were produced by immunoSEQ multiplex PCR, yet TCRdb's version contains in-frame clones alone and is incomplete. Of tens of thousands of clones listed, approximately 86% were seen once; the top ten hold about 5%. Sample: peripheral blood, taken on day 0 of MenACWY control vaccination. The receptors derive from an adult in good health.

In this sample, this clone turned up a few times. The rearrangement uses TRBV11-3 and TRBJ2-5; 9 bases are shared with TRBD1. V was clipped by 7 bases and J by 5 bases; unmatched bases: 11. CDR3 length: 15 amino acids. Germline lookup yields CDR1 SGHNT and CDR2 YENEEA. CDR3 coding DNA: TGTGCCAGCAACCCCGGGACAGGGCGGGTGGAGACCCAGTACTTC. Translating it yields CASNPGTGRVETQYF.

A few counts support this clone. J is TRBJ1-3 and V is TRBV9; D is ambiguous. The germline V gene has CDR1 SGDLS and CDR2 YYNGEE. CDR3 size: 15 residues. V was trimmed by 0 bases and J by 0 bases, leaving 7 bases between them. The CDR3 loop reads CASSVGKSSGNTIYF. In DNA form, the CDR3 reads TGTGCCAGCAGCGTAGGGAAGAGCTCTGGAAACACCATATATTTT.

DNA for the CDR3: TGTGCCTGGAGCCCAATGCGACGGGCCGAACAGCCCCAGCATTTT. Translating it yields CAWSPMRRAEQPQHF. This chain uses TRBV30 with TRBJ1-5, with D uncertain. Trimming shortened V by 3 bases and J by 7 bases, and 19 bases separated the two germline ends. Germline CDR1 reads GTSNPN; CDR2 reads SVGIG (reference sequence). CDR3 length: 15 amino acids.

The chain recombines TRBV20-1 with TRBJ1-2; a possible D gene is TRBD1 (6 bases). There are 11 residues in the CDR3. From germline, CDR1 is DFQATT and CDR2 SNEGSKA (reference sequence). Trimming removed 6 bases at V and 7 bases at J, with 12 bases between. The CDR3 is CSAGGAGGYTF. The CDR3 DNA reads TGCAGTGCCGGGGGGGCGGGTGGCTACACCTTC.

J is TRBJ2-5 and V is TRBV11-2; 10 bases line up with TRBD2. The V gene's germline CDR1 is SGHAT and CDR2 FQNNGV. The CDR3 length is 15 residues. The junction had 2 bases not matched to a gene; V was cut back by 2 bases and J by 2 bases. CDR3 in DNA: TGTGCCAGCAGCTTACTAGCGGGGGCGCAAGAGACCCAGTACTTC. It encodes CASSLLAGAQETQYF.

Details on this clone: The same CDR3 also results from other DNA sequences found in this sample. This chain uses TRBV9 with TRBJ1-5; the D gene is possibly TRBD1 (5 bases). The CDR3 length is 13 residues. The germline V gene has CDR1 SGDLS and CDR2 YYNGEE. With 0 bases removed from V and 6 bases from J, the gap between germline ends came to 7 bases. CDR3 DNA sequence: TGTGCCAGCAGCGTAGGGGGGGGTCAGCCCCAGCATTTT. It yields the protein CASSVGGGQPQHF.

DNA for the CDR3: TGCGCCAGCGGGGAAGGGACGAGAAAGGGCTACACCTTC. Amino acid sequence: CASGEGTRKGYTF. The chain carries TRBV5-1 and TRBJ1-2; TRBD1 is a possible D gene (5 bases). The V end lost 7 bases, the J end lost 8 bases, and 18 bases lay between the germline ends. This CDR3 is 13 amino acids long. CDR1 is SGHRS and CDR2 is YFSETQ in the germline V gene.

The chain uses TRBV14 and TRBJ2-2; D is unclear. Trimming took 0 bases from V and 8 from J, leaving 10 bases between them. The CDR3 contains 14 residues. Germline V gene data show CDR1 as SGHDN and CDR2 as FVKESK. The CDR3 DNA is TGTGCCAGCAGCCAAGATATTCAGGTGGGGGAGCTGTTTTTT. Protein product: CASSQDIQVGELFF.

The V call is TRBV11-3, the J call TRBJ2-1; 13 bases line up with TRBD2. After removal of 3 bases from V and 9 bases from J, the junction contained 8 bases not matched to a gene. Germline-derived CDR1 and CDR2 are SGHNT and YENEEA. The CDR3 spans 16 residues. The DNA of the CDR3 is TGTGCCAGCAGCTTCCCTACTAGCGGGGGGGCAGGTGAGCAGTTCTTC. Translation gives CASSFPTSGGAGEQFF.

This clone was observed a few times. The genes are TRBV7-9 and TRBJ1-2; D gene uncertain. The CDR3 length is 14 residues. Germline CDR1 is SEHNR and CDR2 is FQNEAQ (reference sequence). The V gene lost 4 bases and the J gene lost 0 bases, with 9 bases spanning the gap. The CDR3 DNA reads TGTGCCAGCAGCTCCTCTAAAGCTAACTATGGCTACACCTTC. It specifies CASSSSKANYGYTF.

This chain links TRBV6-5 with TRBJ1-2; D ambiguous. The CDR3 loop spans 13 amino acids. Germline V gives CDR1 MNHEY, CDR2 SVGAGI. V lost 5 bases to trimming and J lost 5 bases, with 12 bases between them. The DNA of the CDR3 is TGTGCCAGCAGTCCTCTAGGTGGATATGGCTACACCTTC. It translates to CASSPLGGYGYTF.

The chain carries TRBV5-1 and TRBJ2-5; 9 bases match TRBD1. Germline CDR1 SGHRS, CDR2 YFSETQ. The CDR3 spans 15 residues. Losses at the gene ends were 4 bases for V and 2 bases for J; bases not matched to a gene: 6. The CDR3 DNA reads TGCGCCAGCAGCCACCAGGGACAGGGACAAGAGACCCAGTACTTC. Its protein is CASSHQGQGQETQYF. The full variable domain, in which reference TRBV5-1 and TRBJ2-5 provide the parts outside the CDR3, is KAGVTQTPRYLIKTRGQQVTLSCSPISGHRSVSWYQQTPGQGLQFLFEYFSETQRNKGNFPGRFSGRQFSNSRSEMNVSTLELGDSALYLCASSHQGQGQETQYFGPGTRLLVL.

V is TRBV6-5 and J is TRBJ2-3; D is possibly TRBD1 (6 bases). This CDR3 is built from 14 residues. CDR1 is MNHEY, CDR2 SVGAGI, per germline. Between the trimmed V and J ends, which lost 6 bases and 0 bases, there was a span of 10 bases. The CDR3 region is CASRDRSSTDTQYF. DNA of the CDR3: TGTGCCAGCAGGGACAGATCTAGCACAGATACGCAGTATTTT.

The chain uses TRBV6-5 and TRBJ2-1; D tentatively reads TRBD1 or TRBD2 (5 bases each). Looked up from germline, CDR1 is MNHEY and CDR2 is SVGAGI. The CDR3 totals 13 residues. V was clipped by 2 bases and J by 11 bases, with 13 bases between them. Here the CDR3 DNA reads TGTGCCAGCAGTTACGCATCCGGGACGCAGCAGTTCTTC. The encoded protein is CASSYASGTQQFF.

The V gene is TRBV12-3 or TRBV12-4, the J gene TRBJ2-7, with D tentatively TRBD1 or TRBD2 (5 bases each). Trimming pared 6 bases from V and 6 bases from J, leaving 12 bases between. The CDR3 extends over 12 amino acids. The CDR3 reads CASSSGASEQYF. As DNA, the CDR3 is TGTGCCAGCAGCTCCGGGGCCTCCGAGCAGTACTTC.

The rearrangement links TRBV7-2 to TRBJ2-5; 7 nucleotides line up with TRBD1. V lost 4 bases to trimming and J lost 4 bases; unmatched junction nucleotides: 3. The CDR3 has 13 residues. CDR1 is SGHTA and CDR2 is FQGNSA in the germline V gene. This CDR3 is CASSSNRGETQYF. DNA of the CDR3: TGTGCCAGCAGCTCCAACAGGGGAGAGACCCAGTACTTC. Using reference TRBV7-2 and TRBJ2-5 for the parts outside the CDR3, the full variable domain is GAGVSQSPSNKVTEKGKDVELRCDPISGHTALYWYRQSLGQGLEFLIYFQGNSAPDKSGLPSDRFSAERTGGSVSTLTIQRTQQEDSAVYLCASSSNRGETQYFGPGTRLLVL.

This chain uses TRBV19 with TRBJ2-1; TRBD1 matches 8 bases. CDR1 and CDR2 (germline): LNHDA, SQIVND (reference sequence). Trimming took 4 bases from V and 0 from J; bases not matched to a gene: 11. The CDR3 runs 18 residues. DNA of the CDR3: TGTGCCAGTAGTACATCCTGGGCAGGGGGCTTCTCCTACAATGAGCAGTTCTTC. The encoded protein is CASSTSWAGGFSYNEQFF.